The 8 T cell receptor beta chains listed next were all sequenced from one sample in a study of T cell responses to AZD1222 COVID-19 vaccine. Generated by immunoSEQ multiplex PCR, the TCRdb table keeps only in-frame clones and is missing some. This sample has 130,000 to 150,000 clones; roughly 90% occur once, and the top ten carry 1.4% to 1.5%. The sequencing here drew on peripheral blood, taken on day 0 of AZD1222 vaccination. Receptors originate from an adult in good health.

CDR3 residues: CASSILGGGIGTEAFF. Written as DNA, the CDR3 is TGTGCCAGCAGCATACTCGGCGGAGGGATAGGGACTGAAGCTTTCTTT. The rearrangement links TRBV7-2 to TRBJ1-1; no firm D call. V lost 5 bases to trimming and J lost 5 bases, with 21 bases between them. The CDR3 loop spans 16 amino acids. CDR1 is SGHTA and CDR2 is FQGNSA in the germline V gene.

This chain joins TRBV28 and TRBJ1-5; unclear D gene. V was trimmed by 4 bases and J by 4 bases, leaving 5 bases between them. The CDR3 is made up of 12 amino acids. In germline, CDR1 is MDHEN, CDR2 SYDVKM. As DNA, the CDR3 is TGTGCCAGCAGTTCAATAAATCAGCCCCAGCATTTT. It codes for CASSSINQPQHF.

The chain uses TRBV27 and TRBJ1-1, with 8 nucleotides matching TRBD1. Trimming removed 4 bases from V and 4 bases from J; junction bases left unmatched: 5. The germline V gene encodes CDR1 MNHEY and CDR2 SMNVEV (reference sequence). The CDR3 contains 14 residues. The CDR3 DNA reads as TGTGCCAGCAGTTCACAGGGGGAGGGCACTGAAGCTTTCTTT. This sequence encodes CASSSQGEGTEAFF.

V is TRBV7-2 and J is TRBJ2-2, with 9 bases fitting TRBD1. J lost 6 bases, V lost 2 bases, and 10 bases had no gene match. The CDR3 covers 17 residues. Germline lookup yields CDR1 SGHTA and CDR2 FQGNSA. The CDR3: CASSLFFRTGASGELFF. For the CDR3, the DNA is TGTGCCAGCAGCTTATTTTTCCGGACAGGGGCGTCCGGGGAGCTGTTTTTT.

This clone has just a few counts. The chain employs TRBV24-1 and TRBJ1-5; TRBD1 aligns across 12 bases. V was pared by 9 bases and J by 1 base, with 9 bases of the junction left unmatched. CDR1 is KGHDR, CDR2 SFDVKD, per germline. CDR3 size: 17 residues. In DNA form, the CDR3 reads TGTGCCACCTGGGAGGGACAGGGGGCGTGGAGCAATCAGCCCCAGCATTTT. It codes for CATWEGQGAWSNQPQHF.

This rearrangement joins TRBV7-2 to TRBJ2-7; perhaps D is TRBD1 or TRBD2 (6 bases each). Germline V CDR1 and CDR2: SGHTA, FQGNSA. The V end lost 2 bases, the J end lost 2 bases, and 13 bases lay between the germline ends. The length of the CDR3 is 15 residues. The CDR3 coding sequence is TGTGCCAGCAGCTTACTACCGGGGGCCGCCTACGAGCAGTACTTC. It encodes CASSLLPGAAYEQYF.

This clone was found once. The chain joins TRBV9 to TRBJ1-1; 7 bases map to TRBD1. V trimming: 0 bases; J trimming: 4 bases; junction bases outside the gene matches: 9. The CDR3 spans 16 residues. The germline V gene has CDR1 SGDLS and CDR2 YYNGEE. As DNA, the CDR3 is TGTGCCAGCAGCGTAGGGCAGGGGGGTGGTGGCACTGAAGCTTTCTTT. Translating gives CASSVGQGGGGTEAFF.

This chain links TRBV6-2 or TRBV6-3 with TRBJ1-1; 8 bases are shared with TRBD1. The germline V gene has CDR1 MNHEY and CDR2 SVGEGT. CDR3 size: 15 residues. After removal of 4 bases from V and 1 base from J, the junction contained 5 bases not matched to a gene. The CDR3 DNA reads TGTGCCAGCAGTTGGACAGGGACAGCGAACACTGAAGCTTTCTTT. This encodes CASSWTGTANTEAFF.